The 21 T cell receptor beta chains below were found in one sample sequenced in a study of patients and donors after allogeneic stem cell transplantation. In TCRdb, the RT-PCR reads were re-called with MiXCR into one record per CDR3 protein. In the table there are 900,000 to 1,000,000 distinct CDR3 sequences, more than 15% of which are singletons. The sequenced material came from blood, either unsorted or a sorted T cell fraction (not recorded which). These receptors were collected from a human donor who was either an allogeneic HSCT recipient or a stem cell or donor lymphocyte infusion donor (not recorded which). It is not recorded whose cells these are; they may come from a transplant donor.

This clonotype was seen more than once but under ten times. The CDR3 bases are TGTGCCAGCAGCTCCATCGGACTAGTTGGGAACAATGAGCAGTTCTTC. Protein: CASSSIGLVGNNEQFF. The V and J genes are TRBV11-2 and TRBJ2-1; 7 bases are shared with TRBD2. CDR3 length: 16 residues. CDR1 is SGHAT and CDR2 is FQNNGV in the germline V gene. With 4 bases clipped from V and 5 bases from J, the junction kept 11 bases outside the gene matches.

This clonotype was detected only a few times. The V call is TRBV24-1, the J call TRBJ2-1, with TRBD2 as a possible D gene (7 bases). Germline CDR1 is KGHDR and CDR2 is SFDVKD. Trimming stripped 9 bases from V and 1 base from J, with 12 bases between. CDR3 length: 14 residues. CDR3 coding DNA: TGTGCCACCCTGGGGGGGGCATCCTACAATGAGCAGTTCTTC. This gives the protein CATLGGASYNEQFF.

This sequence joins TRBV5-6 and TRBJ1-5; a possible D gene is TRBD1 (5 bases). Trimming stripped 3 bases from V and 1 base from J, with 8 bases between. CDR3 size: 14 residues. Germline CDR1 is SGHDT and CDR2 is YYEEEE. As DNA, the CDR3 is TGTGCCAGCAGCTCCAGGGTAAGCAATCAGCCCCAGCATTTT. This codes for CASSSRVSNQPQHF.

This clonotype was picked up a small number of times. The genes are TRBV24-1 and TRBJ2-7, with a weak D call TRBD2 (6 bases). Germline values: CDR1 KGHDR, CDR2 SFDVKD. The CDR3 totals 13 residues. The V gene lost 6 bases and the J gene lost 5 bases, with 13 bases spanning the gap. The CDR3 DNA sequence: TGTGCCACCAGTACCCGGGAGTCCCACGAGCAGTACTTC. It translates to CATSTRESHEQYF.

The table lists this clonotype with a few counts. This chain joins TRBV6-5 and TRBJ1-5; the match to TRBD1 covers 7 bases. The CDR3 has 15 amino acids. V shed 2 bases, J shed 5 bases, and the junction held 6 bases outside the gene matches. Germline loops: CDR1 MNHEY, CDR2 SVGAGI. The CDR3 here is CASSYPGQPHQPQHF. CDR3 bases: TGTGCCAGCAGTTACCCGGGACAGCCCCATCAGCCCCAGCATTTT.

The chain joins TRBV2 to TRBJ2-7, with D tentatively TRBD1 or TRBD2 (5 bases each). Germline CDR1 reads SNHLY; CDR2 reads FYNNEI. The CDR3 has 15 residues. Trimming took 7 bases from V and 1 from J, leaving 17 bases between them. CDR3 in amino acids: CASIPRDEGSYEQYF. For the CDR3, the DNA is TGTGCCAGCATTCCCCGGGACGAAGGATCCTACGAGCAGTACTTC. Using reference TRBV2 and TRBJ2-7 for the parts outside the CDR3, the full variable domain is EPEVTQTPSHQVTQMGQEVILRCVPISNHLYFYWYRQILGQKVEFLVSFYNNEISEKSEIFDDQFSVERPDGSNFTLKIRSTKLEDSAMYFCASIPRDEGSYEQYFGPGTRLTVT.

This clonotype has a handful of counts. The chain combines TRBV7-9 with TRBJ1-2; no clear D gene. The CDR3 is 17 residues long. With 3 bases removed from V and 0 bases from J, the gap between germline ends came to 17 bases. The germline V gene encodes CDR1 SEHNR and CDR2 FQNEAQ (reference sequence). CDR3 nucleotide sequence: TGTGCCAGCAGCTTCCCCCCGATCCCGACCGCTAACTATGGCTACACCTTC. Translated, it gives CASSFPPIPTANYGYTF.

The table lists this clonotype with a few counts. This sequence joins TRBV5-5 and TRBJ2-2; 13 positions match TRBD2. V lost 2 bases to trimming and J lost 5 bases; unmatched junction nucleotides: 3. CDR1 is SGHKS and CDR2 is YYEKEE in the germline V gene (reference sequence). The CDR3 contains 16 residues. The CDR3 loop is CASSLLAGGQTGELFF. The CDR3 region has the DNA TGTGCCAGCAGCTTACTAGCGGGGGGGCAAACCGGGGAGCTGTTTTTT.

This clonotype was counted at least ten times. The rearrangement links TRBV20-1 to TRBJ1-1; TRBD1 aligns across 7 bases. The CDR3 sequence is 13 residues long. J gave up 0 bases and V 3 bases, and 1 base lay outside the gene matches. Germline assignment: CDR1 DFQATT and CDR2 SNEGSKA (reference sequence). This CDR3 reads CSASGTVNTEAFF. The CDR3 DNA follows: TGCAGTGCTAGTGGGACAGTGAACACTGAAGCTTTCTTT.

The chain uses TRBV4-1 and TRBJ2-3, with 9 bases aligning to TRBD2. V dropped 4 bases and J dropped 5; count of bases not matched to a gene: 7. This CDR3 spans 15 amino acids. Germline-derived CDR1 and CDR2 are MGHRA and YSYEKL. The CDR3 DNA reads TGCGCCAGCAGCCCTCTAGCGGGAACGGGAGATACGCAGTATTTT. Protein sequence: CASSPLAGTGDTQYF.

The rearrangement uses TRBV12-3 or TRBV12-4 and TRBJ2-1; D gene uncertain. The CDR3 is made up of 13 amino acids. Trimming removed 8 bases from V and 3 bases from J, with 11 bases in between. The DNA of the CDR3 is TGTGCCAGCTGTCTTACCGTCTACAATGAGCAGTTCTTC. Residues: CASCLTVYNEQFF.

This clonotype appeared a few times. The V call is TRBV7-3, the J call TRBJ2-3; 8 bases map to TRBD1. J gave up 7 bases and V 2 bases, and 8 bases lay outside the gene matches. The length of the CDR3 is 15 residues. Looked up from germline, CDR1 is SGHTA and CDR2 is FQGTGA. DNA for the CDR3: TGTGCCAGCAGCTTAGGACAGGGACCCCAGAATACGCAGTATTTT. Translating gives CASSLGQGPQNTQYF.

This clonotype has just a few counts. The chain links TRBV5-5 to TRBJ1-2; no firm D call. With 0 bases removed from V and 4 bases from J, the gap between germline ends came to 13 bases. The CDR3 sequence is 15 residues long. The germline CDR1 and CDR2 sequences are SGHKS and YYEKEE (reference sequence). The DNA of the CDR3 is TGTGCCAGCAGCTTGGGGCCCACCGCCCCCTATGGCTACACCTTC. It yields the protein CASSLGPTAPYGYTF. The variable domain in full, completed from reference TRBV5-5 and TRBJ1-2, reads DAGVTQSPTHLIKTRGQQVTLRCSPISGHKSVSWYQQVLGQGPQFIFQYYEKEERGRGNFPDRFSARQFPNYSSELNVNALLLGDSALYLCASSLGPTAPYGYTFGSGTRLTVV.

CDR3 bases: TGCGCCAGCAGCCAAGATGGAAAGCGGGTCCTTAGGAATGAGCAGTTCTTC. It yields the protein CASSQDGKRVLRNEQFF. The V call is TRBV4-1, the J call TRBJ2-1; the D gene is possibly TRBD2 (6 bases). The germline gives CDR1 MGHRA, CDR2 YSYEKL. The V and J ends lost 0 bases and 7 bases respectively, with 19 bases between them. The CDR3 consists of 17 residues.

The chain carries TRBV6-1 and TRBJ2-3; 10 bases match TRBD2. This CDR3 is built from 15 residues. Unmatched junction bases numbered 9, after V lost 6 bases and J lost 6 bases. From germline, CDR1 is MNHNS and CDR2 SASEGT. The CDR3 nucleotides are TGTGCCAGCAGAACCACTAGCGGGGTGGGGGATACGCAGTATTTT. Encoded protein: CASRTTSGVGDTQYF.

The chain uses TRBV5-5 and TRBJ2-5; 7 bases match TRBD1. The junction had 3 bases not matched to a gene; V was cut back by 6 bases and J by 1 base. The CDR3 loop spans 13 amino acids. Looked up from germline, CDR1 is SGHKS and CDR2 is YYEKEE (reference sequence). CDR3 coding DNA: TGTGCCAGCATGAGACAGGGCCAAGAGACCCAGTACTTC. Protein: CASMRQGQETQYF.

The V and J genes are TRBV9 and TRBJ1-1, with 9 bases matching TRBD1. V lost 4 bases and J lost 1; bases outside the gene matches: 5. Germline lookup yields CDR1 SGDLS and CDR2 YYNGEE. This CDR3 region has 15 residues. The CDR3 sequence is CASSPHRGQNTEAFF. Written as DNA, the CDR3 is TGTGCCAGCAGCCCCCACAGGGGGCAGAACACTGAAGCTTTCTTT.

This clonotype was observed a few times. This chain links TRBV29-1 with TRBJ1-2; 7 bases align to TRBD1. CDR3 length: 12 amino acids. V was clipped by 6 bases and J by 4 bases; unmatched bases: 5. CDR1 is SQVTM, CDR2 ANQGSEA, per germline. The CDR3 region has the DNA TGCAGCGTCGCGGGGACAGTCTATGGCTACACCTTC. It translates to CSVAGTVYGYTF.

The chain joins TRBV4-3 to TRBJ1-5; D is uncertain. Trimming pared 0 bases from V and 5 bases from J, leaving 11 bases between. The germline V gene encodes CDR1 LGHNA and CDR2 YSLEER. CDR3 length equals 15 residues. The CDR3 DNA reads as TGCGCCAGCAGCCAAGATGACGGGCTCTATCAGCCCCAGCATTTT. Translation: CASSQDDGLYQPQHF.

The rearrangement uses TRBV5-5 and TRBJ2-7; 7 bases fit TRBD1. Germline trimming cut 4 bases from V and 5 bases from J; bases unmatched to any gene: 9. Germline values: CDR1 SGHKS, CDR2 YYEKEE (reference sequence). There are 14 residues in the CDR3. CDR3 nucleotide sequence: TGTGCCAGCAGCCCTGACAGGGTAGAAGACGAGCAGTACTTC. Amino acids: CASSPDRVEDEQYF.

The chain combines TRBV27 with TRBJ2-3; D not certain. This CDR3 region has 13 residues. Germline V gene sequence: CDR1 MNHEY, CDR2 SMNVEV (reference sequence). Between the trimmed V and J ends, which lost 1 base and 6 bases, there was a span of 8 bases. The CDR3 region is CASSLFPEDTQYF. The CDR3 DNA is TGTGCCAGCAGTTTATTCCCAGAGGATACGCAGTATTTT.